The 17 T cell receptor beta chains in this list originate from one sample, sequenced in a study of T cells after posttransplantation cyclophosphamide (dated by TCRdb to the mid-2010s). The library was generated by the immunoSEQ multiplex PCR assay. TCRdb's version of the immuneACCESS table is confined to in-frame rearrangements and falls short of the full clone set. An unresolved V gene accounts for under half of the shortfall where checked; the remainder is of unknown origin. Across this sample there are tens of thousands of clones, with approximately 87% seen only once. The ten biggest clones cover 9% to 14% of the sample. The label giving this sample's treatment or condition can be read as: high-dose cyclophosphamide on days +3 and +4 as single-agent GVHD prophylaxis. PTCy patients received busulfan and fludarabine conditioning, a related or unrelated marrow graft, and cyclophosphamide on days +3 and +4.

The sequencing used PBMCs, collected after allogeneic stem cell transplant with posttransplant cyclophosphamide. The receptors here all came from a female patient in her 30s who received an allogeneic stem cell transplant from an unrelated donor, was CMV-positive, and had no GVHD. In patients who had a transplant, some T cells may come from the graft donor.

The V call is TRBV15, the J call TRBJ2-1, with D possibly matching TRBD2 (5 bases). Trimming removed 8 bases at V and 3 bases at J, with 17 bases between. The CDR3 contains 15 residues. Germline CDR1 and CDR2: LNHNV and YYDKDF (reference sequence). The CDR3 reads CATRAERTSYNEQFF. The DNA of the CDR3 is TGTGCCACCCGAGCTGAGAGAACTAGCTACAATGAGCAGTTCTTC. The whole variable domain, filled in from reference TRBV15 and TRBJ2-1, reads DAMVIQNPRYQVTQFGKPVTLSCSQTLNHNVMYWYQQKSSQAPKLLFHYYDKDFNNEADTPDNFQSRRPNTSFCFLDIRSPGLGDTAMYLCATRAERTSYNEQFFGPGTRLTVL.

The chain joins TRBV4-2 to TRBJ1-4; TRBD1 matches 8 bases. J lost 6 bases, V lost 1 base, and 7 bases had no gene match. Germline V gives CDR1 LGHNA, CDR2 YNFKEQ. The CDR3 covers 16 residues. CDR3 sequence: CASSQALGTGYEKLFF. Written as DNA, the CDR3 is TGTGCCAGCAGCCAAGCCCTGGGGACAGGCTATGAAAAACTGTTTTTT.

This clone was found once. V usage is TRBV4-2 and J usage is TRBJ2-1; 8 nucleotides agree with TRBD1. The ends lost 4 bases at V and 7 bases at J; junction bases unmatched: 0. CDR1 and CDR2 from the germline V gene are LGHNA and YNFKEQ. The CDR3 is 12 residues long. The CDR3 spells CASSRQGNEQFF. DNA for the CDR3: TGTGCCAGCAGCCGACAGGGGAATGAGCAGTTCTTC.

The genes are TRBV6-6 and TRBJ1-5; possibly TRBD1 for D (5 bases). V lost 2 bases, J lost 7 bases, and 12 bases lay in between. This CDR3 has 14 amino acids. CDR1 is MNHNY, CDR2 SVGAGI, per germline (reference sequence). Here the CDR3 DNA reads TGTGCCAGCAGTTACCCAGGGCTCGGACAGCCCCAGCATTTT. The encoded protein is CASSYPGLGQPQHF.

This sequence joins TRBV10-3 and TRBJ2-5; 7 nucleotides line up with TRBD1. The better agreement between TRBJ2-7 and the DNA end casts doubt on the J call. The CDR3 consists of 16 residues. Germline V gene lookup returns CDR1 ENHRY and CDR2 SYGVKD. CDR3: CAISELGSRDRYEQYF. DNA for the CDR3: TGTGCCATCAGTGAGTTGGGGTCCCGGGACAGATACGAGCAGTACTTC.

This sequence joins TRBV2 and TRBJ1-5; D is possibly TRBD1 (5 bases). CDR1 and CDR2 from the germline V gene are SNHLY and FYNNEI. This CDR3 contains 15 residues. The ends were cut back, 1 base at V and 0 bases at J, with 7 bases in the middle. Here the CDR3 DNA reads TGTGCCAGCAGTGAAGGCAGGGATAGCAATCAGCCCCAGCATTTT. Residues: CASSEGRDSNQPQHF.

The rearrangement links TRBV5-1 to TRBJ2-7, with D perhaps matching TRBD1 (6 bases). This CDR3 spans 14 amino acids. V lost 4 bases to trimming and J lost 2 bases, with 13 bases between them. Germline V CDR1 and CDR2: SGHRS, YFSETQ. Here the CDR3 reads CASSRRGGAYEQYF. CDR3 coding DNA: TGCGCCAGCAGCCGGAGAGGGGGAGCCTACGAGCAGTACTTC.

The gene calls are TRBV6-4 and TRBJ1-5; 11 nucleotides line up with TRBD1. This CDR3 region has 17 residues. J lost 0 bases, V lost 2 bases, and 3 bases had no gene match. CDR1 is MRHNA and CDR2 is SNTAGT in the germline V gene. The DNA for the CDR3 is TGTGCCAGCAGTGACGCGGACAGGGGGCATAGCAATCAGCCCCAGCATTTT. This gives the protein CASSDADRGHSNQPQHF.

The chain uses TRBV5-1 and TRBJ2-7, with TRBD2 identical over 8 bases. The V segment lost 4 bases and the J segment 0 bases; nucleotides outside the gene matches: 9. Germline lookup yields CDR1 SGHRS and CDR2 YFSETQ. The CDR3 runs 16 residues. Here the CDR3 DNA reads TGCGCCAGCAGCATCTTCTCCGGGGGGGCCTCCTACGAGCAGTACTTC. Translating gives CASSIFSGGASYEQYF.

The genes are TRBV6-1 and TRBJ1-1; no clear D gene. This CDR3 comprises 13 residues. CDR1 and CDR2 (germline): MNHNS, SASEGT. Trimming pared 3 bases from V and 3 bases from J, leaving 8 bases between. CDR3 sequence reads: CASSEVQDTEAFF. CDR3 sequence (DNA): TGTGCCAGCAGTGAGGTGCAGGACACTGAAGCTTTCTTT.

The chain employs TRBV6-5 and TRBJ2-1; no clear D gene. The CDR3 is 12 amino acids. Germline CDR1 is MNHEY and CDR2 is SVGAGI. Trimming shortened V by 0 bases and J by 7 bases, and 4 bases separated the two germline ends. CDR3 nucleotide sequence: TGTGCCAGCAGTTACTCCGGGAATGAGCAGTTCTTC. Translated, it gives CASSYSGNEQFF.

The chain uses TRBV2 and TRBJ2-2, with 7 nucleotides matching TRBD2. V was clipped by 8 bases and J by 0 bases; unmatched bases: 6. In germline, CDR1 is SNHLY, CDR2 FYNNEI. The CDR3 length is 15 residues. The CDR3: CASSWRGTNTGELFF. The CDR3 region has the DNA TGTGCCAGCTCCTGGCGGGGGACGAACACCGGGGAGCTGTTTTTT.

The chain has TRBV5-4 and TRBJ2-7, with 11 bases aligning to TRBD2. The J segment lost 1 base and the V segment lost 5 bases, leaving 2 bases of the junction unmatched. Per the germline V gene, CDR1 is SGHNT and CDR2 is YYREEE (reference sequence). This CDR3 has 14 amino acids. The CDR3 loop reads CASRVAGGSYEQYF. In DNA form, the CDR3 reads TGTGCCAGCAGAGTAGCGGGGGGGTCCTACGAGCAGTACTTC.

V usage is TRBV2 and J usage is TRBJ2-1, with 13 nucleotides matching TRBD2. The germline V gene encodes CDR1 SNHLY and CDR2 FYNNEI. The CDR3 contains 17 residues. V gave up 5 bases and J gave up 0 bases; unmatched junction bases: 4. CDR3 in amino acids: CASSRLAGGSSYNEQFF. The CDR3 bases are TGTGCCAGCAGTCGACTAGCGGGGGGAAGCTCCTACAATGAGCAGTTCTTC.

The chain has TRBV11-2 and TRBJ2-3; 9 nucleotides match TRBD2. This CDR3 has 15 amino acids. The V and J ends lost 6 bases and 4 bases, in that order; junction bases with no gene match: 8. Germline values: CDR1 SGHAT, CDR2 FQNNGV. The DNA of the CDR3 is TGTGCCAGCAGACCGGGCGGGGGGGTTCCAGATACGCAGTATTTT. Its protein product is CASRPGGGVPDTQYF.

In DNA form, the CDR3 reads TGTGCCAGCGGCTACAGGGGGTCAAAAAGCCTCTATGGCTACACCTTC. As protein: CASGYRGSKSLYGYTF. V usage is TRBV28 and J usage is TRBJ1-2; TRBD1 aligns across 8 bases. The CDR3 is made up of 16 amino acids. V dropped 8 bases and J dropped 4; count of bases not matched to a gene: 15. Germline loops: CDR1 MDHEN, CDR2 SYDVKM.

J is TRBJ2-3 and V is TRBV2; tentatively, D is TRBD2 (5 bases). CDR3 length equals 16 residues. CDR1 and CDR2 from the germline V gene are SNHLY and FYNNEI. The ends were cut back, 3 bases at V and 0 bases at J, with 13 bases in the middle. DNA of the CDR3: TGTGCCAGCAGTGACGCGGGCGGGTCGAGCACAGATACGCAGTATTTT. Encoded protein: CASSDAGGSSTDTQYF.